This TCR beta chain was sequenced for a study of a mutant IDH1 vaccine in newly diagnosed glioma. Looking at the study overall: Treated patients had a mean age of about 38 years and an approximately 62% male, approximately 38% female split. The earlier regimen, radiotherapy, temozolomide, or both, was most often both. Broader study findings: Pseudoprogression appeared unlinked to shifts in leading peripheral T cell clonotypes.

Trimming removed 0 bases from V and 4 bases from J, with 12 bases in between. The length of the CDR3 is 16 residues. Generated by immunoSEQ multiplex PCR, the TCRdb table keeps only in-frame clones and is missing some. The table includes approximately 70,000 clones, 70% to 90% detected once. As regards this clone: Its specificity is unknown.

The time point is: baseline, week 1 (first vaccination visit). Treatment of the sample: pre-vaccination baseline after standard-of-care therapy. This receptor was identified in a man in his thirties or forties with glioma. This chain connects TRBV23-1 to TRBJ1-4; D is uncertain. TRBV23-1 is an open reading frame, and its role is uncertain. The specimen comprised PBMCs, sampled from a glioma patient treated with radiotherapy, temozolomide or both. CDR3 sequence (DNA): TGCGCCAGCAGTCAATCGCGCCATTCGAATAATGAAAAACTGTTTTTT. It yields the protein CASSQSRHSNNEKLFF.